This TCR beta chain came from a study of regulatory T cells in long-lasting Graves disease. CDR1 is SGHAT, CDR2 FQNNGV, per germline. Trimming took 5 bases from V and 3 from J; bases not matched to a gene: 11. The CDR3 sequence is 16 residues long. General study findings and limits: Repertoires from persistent disease leaned toward TRBV28, TRBJ1-2 and TRBJ2-5.

With iRepertoire HTBI primers and Arm-PCR of CDR3 regions, TCR beta libraries were built. Each CDR3 protein gets one entry after TCRdb re-called the multiplex PCR reads with MiXCR. The sample includes fewer than 550,000 distinct CDR3 sequences, more than 15% seen only once; the top ten take roughly 25%. Details on this clonotype: The antigen is unknown.

The sample's time point: newly diagnosed GD, antithyroid drugs for less than 3 months. Preparation of the TCR library used RNA extracted from PBMCs. Recruitment took place at an endocrinology department in Xi'an, China. The sample was also reused in another study, on T cells in Graves' hyperthyroidism and ophthalmopathy.

V and J are TRBV11-2 and TRBJ2-3; the match to TRBD2 covers 7 bases. This sequence originates from a woman aged 35-65 years with Graves disease. Specimen: peripheral blood mononuclear cells (PBMCs), collected at new diagnosis, from a patient treated with antithyroid drugs. In nucleotides, the CDR3 is TGTGCCAGCAGCCCTTCTACGAAAGCGGGAACAGATACGCAGTATTTT. Translation: CASSPSTKAGTDTQYF.